This paragraph covers one TCR beta chain sequence. The sample belongs to a study of T-cell memory formation after mild COVID-19. TCRdb re-analysed the 5' RACE reads in MiXCR, keeping a single row per CDR3 protein. The data contain about 110,000 distinct CDR3 sequences, around a fifth of them singletons. This sequence originates from a man younger than 35 who had mild COVID-19 (a few samples of this study predate the infection). Cell type and time point are not known. The sequenced sample was PBMCs or a T cell subset sorted from them (not recorded which).

The CDR3 bases are TGCGCCAGCAGCCTCGGGACAGGGGGCAACAATGAGCAGTTCTTC. This translates into CASSLGTGGNNEQFF. The chain is built from TRBV5-1 and TRBJ2-1; 12 bases map to TRBD1. This CDR3 region has 15 residues. Germline V gene data show CDR1 as SGHRS and CDR2 as YFSETQ. V gave up 4 bases and J gave up 5 bases; unmatched junction bases: 4.